A single sample is the source of the 28 T cell receptor beta chains below, sequenced in a study of blood T cells in healthy people across ages. PCR was performed a second time for about 6 to 12 cycles using a sample-barcoded 5' primer and a J-beta primer mix. TCRdb reprocessed the 5' RACE reads with MiXCR, giving one entry per CDR3 protein. The sample includes fewer than 700,000 distinct CDR3 sequences, 40% to 50% of them seen just once. Input material: blood. Receptor source: a man older than 75 in good health.

J is TRBJ2-3 and V is TRBV7-9; D not resolved. With 1 base removed from V and 0 bases from J, the gap between germline ends came to 8 bases. Germline lookup yields CDR1 SEHNR and CDR2 FQNEAQ (reference sequence). The CDR3 length is 15 residues. The CDR3 nucleotides are TGTGCCAGCAGCTTAGACGCGGTGAGCACAGATACGCAGTATTTT. Protein sequence: CASSLDAVSTDTQYF.

The chain combines TRBV5-1 with TRBJ2-6; no firm D call. The CDR3 spans 17 residues. Germline V CDR1 and CDR2: SGHRS, YFSETQ. Between the trimmed V and J ends, which lost 3 bases and 4 bases, there was a span of 17 bases. CDR3 nucleotide sequence: TGCGCCAGCAGCTCCACGCCGAGACAAACCGGGGCCAACGTCCTGACTTTC. Its protein product is CASSSTPRQTGANVLTF.

This clonotype was observed a handful of times. The gene calls are TRBV5-1 and TRBJ2-1, with 9 bases fitting TRBD1. This CDR3 has 15 residues. V trimming: 2 bases; J trimming: 2 bases; junction bases outside the gene matches: 2. CDR1 and CDR2 (germline): SGHRS, YFSETQ. CDR3 sequence reads: CASSFGTGTYNEQFF. DNA for the CDR3: TGCGCCAGCAGCTTCGGGACAGGGACCTACAATGAGCAGTTCTTC.

This clonotype turned up a few times. The chain has TRBV5-1 and TRBJ1-2; perhaps TRBD1 as D (6 bases). Trimming cost V 4 bases and J 2 bases, with 12 bases left between them. CDR1 is SGHRS and CDR2 is YFSETQ in the germline V gene. The CDR3 has 14 residues. The chain's CDR3 is CASSIGGENYGYTF. DNA for the CDR3: TGCGCCAGCAGCATAGGGGGAGAAAACTATGGCTACACCTTC.

There are many counts of this clonotype. This chain connects TRBV7-2 to TRBJ2-7, with a weak D call TRBD2 (5 bases). V was clipped by 3 bases and J by 1 base, with 10 bases between them. Per germline, CDR1 SGHTA and CDR2 FQGNSA. This CDR3 is 14 amino acids long. CDR3 sequence: CASSFGSGSYEQYF. In nucleotides, the CDR3 is TGTGCCAGCAGCTTCGGCTCGGGGTCCTACGAGCAGTACTTC.

CDR3 nucleotide sequence: TGTGCCAGCAGTCGAGGGGGTGATTGGAATCAGCCCCAGCATTTT. It specifies CASSRGGDWNQPQHF. The chain employs TRBV7-9 and TRBJ1-5, with D perhaps matching TRBD1 (6 bases). The V gene lost 6 bases and the J gene lost 4 bases, with 16 bases spanning the gap. The CDR3 length is 15 residues. CDR1 is SEHNR and CDR2 is FQNEAQ in the germline V gene (reference sequence). The whole variable domain, remainder taken from reference TRBV7-9 and TRBJ1-5, is DTGVSQNPRHKITKRGQNVTFRCDPISEHNRLYWYRQTLGQGPEFLTYFQNEAQLEKSRLLSDRFSAERPKGSFSTLEIQRTEQGDSAMYLCASSRGGDWNQPQHFGDGTRLSIL.

This rearrangement joins TRBV14 to TRBJ2-7; D uncertain. CDR3 length: 16 residues. Deletions cut 8 bases from V and 0 bases from J, with 20 bases between. Germline-derived CDR1 and CDR2 are SGHDN and FVKESK. In DNA form, the CDR3 reads TGTGCCAGCGGTCCCCCTGGACGGCTAAACTCCTACGAGCAGTACTTC. This encodes CASGPPGRLNSYEQYF.

V usage is TRBV20-1 and J usage is TRBJ2-4, with a weak D call TRBD2 (7 bases). The end of the DNA aligns better with TRBJ2-7, so the J call may be wrong. The CDR3 is 14 residues long. The germline gives CDR1 DFQATT, CDR2 SNEGSKA (reference sequence). The CDR3 protein is CSARGPSGTYEQYF. CDR3 bases: TGCAGTGCCCGGGGGCCTAGCGGAACTTACGAGCAGTACTTC.

The chain joins TRBV29-1 to TRBJ2-3; 8 bases agree with TRBD2. The CDR3 loop spans 15 amino acids. Germline-derived CDR1 and CDR2 are SQVTM and ANQGSEA. V shed 5 bases, J shed 2 bases, and the junction held 9 bases outside the gene matches. The chain's CDR3 is CSVSVGGGNTDTQYF. The CDR3 nucleotides are TGCAGCGTTTCGGTGGGCGGGGGGAACACAGATACGCAGTATTTT.

Only a few counts were recorded for this clonotype. This chain connects TRBV9 to TRBJ2-7; D gene uncertain. The CDR3 is 14 amino acids. Per germline, CDR1 SGDLS and CDR2 YYNGEE. V dropped 0 bases and J dropped 0 bases, with 7 bases sitting between them. CDR3 in amino acids: CASSVAANSYEQYF. The CDR3 DNA reads as TGTGCCAGCAGCGTAGCGGCGAACTCCTACGAGCAGTACTTC.

This clonotype has more than one count but fewer than ten. The rearrangement uses TRBV6-5 and TRBJ2-7, with D possibly matching TRBD2 (5 bases). This CDR3 has 14 residues. In germline, CDR1 is MNHEY, CDR2 SVGAGI. The V gene lost 2 bases and the J gene lost 6 bases, with 14 bases spanning the gap. Written as DNA, the CDR3 is TGTGCCAGCAGTTACGCGACTCTCCGGGGCGAGCAGTACTTC. Residues: CASSYATLRGEQYF.

The chain carries TRBV5-5 and TRBJ2-7; 10 bases map to TRBD2. The closer fit of TRBJ2-5 to the DNA end suggests the J call may be wrong. The V gene's germline CDR1 is SGHKS and CDR2 YYEKEE (reference sequence). The CDR3 runs 17 residues. The CDR3 sequence is CASSSDSGGSDWETQYF. For the CDR3, the DNA is TGTGCCAGCAGCTCGGATAGCGGGGGGTCCGATTGGGAGACCCAGTACTTC.

V is TRBV11-2 and J is TRBJ2-6; D remains unclear. This CDR3 contains 16 residues. Germline CDR1 is SGHAT and CDR2 is FQNNGV. V gave up 0 bases and J gave up 2 bases, with 8 bases separating them. CDR3 amino acids: CASSLDRRPGANVLTF. CDR3 DNA sequence: TGTGCCAGCAGCTTAGATCGCAGGCCTGGGGCCAACGTCCTGACTTTC.

This clonotype appeared once. This chain uses TRBV4-3 with TRBJ2-1, with D possibly being TRBD2 (5 bases). CDR1 and CDR2 (germline): LGHNA, YSLEER. The CDR3 sequence is 16 residues long. V was clipped by 0 bases and J by 5 bases, with 14 bases between them. The CDR3 bases are TGCGCCAGCAGCCAAGAGGGGAGTTCCGCCAACAATGAGCAGTTCTTC. Its protein is CASSQEGSSANNEQFF.

This clonotype turned up a few times. The V and J genes are TRBV11-3 and TRBJ2-3, with D possibly TRBD2 on 5 matching bases. CDR1 is SGHNT and CDR2 is YENEEA in the germline V gene. CDR3 length: 17 residues. The V gene lost 1 base and the J gene lost 0 bases, with 14 bases spanning the gap. Here the CDR3 DNA reads TGTGCCAGCAGCTTAGGCGTGGCGGGTTCTAGCACAGATACGCAGTATTTT. Its protein is CASSLGVAGSSTDTQYF. Complete variable domain (other parts from reference TRBV11-3 and TRBJ2-3): EAGVVQSPRYKIIEKKQPVAFWCNPISGHNTLYWYLQNLGQGPELLIRYENEEAVDDSQLPKDRFSAERLKGVDSTLKIQPAELGDSAVYLCASSLGVAGSSTDTQYFGPGTRLTVL.

This clonotype was found many times. The V call is TRBV12-5, the J call TRBJ2-5, with 9 bases aligning to TRBD1. The junction had 3 bases not matched to a gene; V was cut back by 5 bases and J by 5 bases. Germline lookup yields CDR1 LGHNT and CDR2 FRNRAP. This CDR3 has 13 amino acids. CDR3 in amino acids: CASGTDRGETQYF. DNA for the CDR3: TGTGCTAGTGGTACAGACAGGGGGGAGACCCAGTACTTC.

This clonotype was counted a few times. This chain joins TRBV7-2 and TRBJ2-5; TRBD2 is a possible D gene (5 bases). Trimming took 5 bases from V and 1 from J, leaving 11 bases between them. Germline values: CDR1 SGHTA, CDR2 FQGNSA. The CDR3 extends over 14 amino acids. The CDR3 is CASSARTGQETQYF. The CDR3 bases are TGTGCCAGCAGCGCTAGGACTGGCCAAGAGACCCAGTACTTC.

The rearrangement uses TRBV20-1 and TRBJ2-1, with D possibly matching TRBD1 (6 bases). V lost 0 bases, J lost 0 bases, and 12 bases lay in between. CDR3 length: 16 amino acids. Germline assignment: CDR1 DFQATT and CDR2 SNEGSKA (reference sequence). CDR3 region: CSARDATGSSYNEQFF. As DNA, the CDR3 is TGCAGTGCTAGAGATGCAACAGGGTCCTCCTACAATGAGCAGTTCTTC.

This clonotype turned up a few times. A much larger clone differs from this one at a single base, so this may be a read error. V and J are TRBV7-3 and TRBJ2-5; the D gene could be TRBD1 or TRBD2 (5 bases each). Between the trimmed V and J ends, which lost 2 bases and 0 bases, there was a span of 7 bases. The CDR3 is 14 amino acids. Germline V lookup: CDR1 SGHTA, CDR2 FQGTGA. This chain's CDR3 is CASSLQGDQETQYF. In DNA, the CDR3 is TGTGCCAGCAGCTTACAGGGAGACCAAGAGACCCAGTACTTC.

V usage is TRBV6-6 and J usage is TRBJ1-5, with D possibly matching TRBD1 (6 bases). Germline CDR1 is MNHNY and CDR2 is SVGAGI (reference sequence). CDR3 size: 14 residues. V shed 6 bases and J shed 2 bases, with 11 bases lying between them. The chain's CDR3 is CASRQGYGNQPQHF. CDR3 sequence (DNA): TGTGCCAGCAGACAGGGTTATGGCAATCAGCCCCAGCATTTT.

The V and J genes are TRBV20-1 and TRBJ2-5; D may correspond to TRBD1 or TRBD2 (5 bases each). V gave up 3 bases and J gave up 2 bases, with 19 bases separating them. There are 16 residues in the CDR3. Germline CDR1 and CDR2: DFQATT and SNEGSKA (reference sequence). The CDR3 region has the DNA TGCAGTGCTAGGGGACCGCCGGGCGGACCTCAAGAGACCCAGTACTTC. Protein: CSARGPPGGPQETQYF.

The CDR3 DNA reads as TGTGCCAGCAGACCACCGGCTCTCTACGAGCAGTACTTC. Translated: CASRPPALYEQYF. This sequence joins TRBV6-2 or TRBV6-3 and TRBJ2-7; D not certain. V was shortened by 6 bases and J by 3 bases, with 12 bases between the two germline ends. The CDR3 has 13 amino acids. CDR1 MNHEY and CDR2 SVGEGT come from the germline V gene.

The table lists this clonotype with a few counts. The V gene is TRBV20-1, the J gene TRBJ2-3, with D perhaps matching TRBD1 (6 bases). Per germline, CDR1 DFQATT and CDR2 SNEGSKA (reference sequence). The CDR3 extends over 14 amino acids. V lost 8 bases, J lost 2 bases, and 17 bases lay in between. The DNA for the CDR3 is TGCAGTATAATCGGGACAAGCACCACAGATACGCAGTATTTT. Translated, it gives CSIIGTSTTDTQYF.

The sample holds many counts of this clonotype. V usage is TRBV5-1 and J usage is TRBJ2-5; a possible D gene is TRBD2 (6 bases). Looked up from germline, CDR1 is SGHRS and CDR2 is YFSETQ. The CDR3 spans 14 residues. Trimming removed 0 bases at V and 4 bases at J, with 10 bases between. CDR3 residues: CASSLGRRGETQYF. CDR3 nucleotide sequence: TGCGCCAGCAGCTTGGGGCGGCGGGGAGAGACCCAGTACTTC.

The J gene is TRBJ1-1, the V gene TRBV21-1. TRBV21-1 is a pseudogene segment. The CDR3 length is 14 residues. DNA of the CDR3: TGTGCCAGCAGCAATACGACGGTGAACACTGAAGCTTTCTTT. Amino acids: CASSNTTVNTEAFF.

In DNA form, the CDR3 reads TGTGCCAGCAGCCAAGGGCAAAGCGGGAGTGGGGGCCAAGAGACCCAGTACTTC. This codes for CASSQGQSGSGGQETQYF. V gene TRBV4-2 combines with J gene TRBJ2-4; 8 bases are shared with TRBD2. With the DNA end fitting TRBJ2-5 better, the J assignment may be wrong. CDR1 is LGHNA, CDR2 YNFKEQ, per germline. The CDR3 is 18 amino acids.

The genes are TRBV14 and TRBJ2-5; possible D gene TRBD1, 5 bases. Germline CDR1 reads SGHDN; CDR2 reads FVKESK. This CDR3 comprises 17 residues. Trimming left V 0 bases short and J 4 bases short, with 18 bases between. In DNA, the CDR3 is TGTGCCAGCAGCCAAGATATCCCAGGGATGACCGTAGAGACCCAGTACTTC. Protein sequence: CASSQDIPGMTVETQYF.

V and J are TRBV7-3 and TRBJ2-4, with 9 nucleotides matching TRBD2. J gave up 4 bases and V 2 bases, and 6 bases lay outside the gene matches. The CDR3 spans 16 residues. Germline V lookup: CDR1 SGHTA, CDR2 FQGTGA. The CDR3 sequence: CASSLVASGTKNIQYF. In nucleotides, the CDR3 is TGTGCCAGCAGCTTAGTTGCTAGCGGGACGAAAAACATTCAGTACTTC.